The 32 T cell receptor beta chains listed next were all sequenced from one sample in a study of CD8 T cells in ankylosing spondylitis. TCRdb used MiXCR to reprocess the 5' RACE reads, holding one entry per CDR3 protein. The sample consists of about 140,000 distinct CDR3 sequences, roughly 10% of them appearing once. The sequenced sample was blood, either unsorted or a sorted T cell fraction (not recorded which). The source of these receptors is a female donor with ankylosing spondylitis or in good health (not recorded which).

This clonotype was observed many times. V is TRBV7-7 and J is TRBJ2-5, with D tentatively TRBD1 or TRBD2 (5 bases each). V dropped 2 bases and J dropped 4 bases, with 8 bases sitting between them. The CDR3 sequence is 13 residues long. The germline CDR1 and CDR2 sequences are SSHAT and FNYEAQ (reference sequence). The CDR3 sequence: CASSLWGSETQYF. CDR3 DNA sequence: TGTGCCAGCAGCTTATGGGGGTCAGAGACCCAGTACTTC.

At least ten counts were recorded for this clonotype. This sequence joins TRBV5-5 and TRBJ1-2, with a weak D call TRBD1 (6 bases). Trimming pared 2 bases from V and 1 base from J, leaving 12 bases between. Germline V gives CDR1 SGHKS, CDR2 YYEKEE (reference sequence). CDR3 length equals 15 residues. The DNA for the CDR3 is TGTGCCAGCAGCTTAGAGGGGGTTAGTAACTATGGCTACACCTTC. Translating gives CASSLEGVSNYGYTF.

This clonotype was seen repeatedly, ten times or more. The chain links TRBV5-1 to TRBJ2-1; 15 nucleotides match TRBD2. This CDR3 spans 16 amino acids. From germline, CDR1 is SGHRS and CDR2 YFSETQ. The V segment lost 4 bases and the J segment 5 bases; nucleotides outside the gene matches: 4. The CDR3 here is CASSRTSGGANNEQFF. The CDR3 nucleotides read TGCGCCAGCAGCCGGACTAGCGGGGGGGCGAACAATGAGCAGTTCTTC.

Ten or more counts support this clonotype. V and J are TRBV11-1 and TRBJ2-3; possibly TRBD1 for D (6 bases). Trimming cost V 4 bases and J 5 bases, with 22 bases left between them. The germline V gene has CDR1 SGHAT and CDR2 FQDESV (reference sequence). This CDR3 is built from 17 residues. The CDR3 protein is CASSSKDRSMALDTQYF. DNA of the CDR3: TGTGCCAGCAGCTCCAAGGACAGATCAATGGCCTTAGATACGCAGTATTTT.

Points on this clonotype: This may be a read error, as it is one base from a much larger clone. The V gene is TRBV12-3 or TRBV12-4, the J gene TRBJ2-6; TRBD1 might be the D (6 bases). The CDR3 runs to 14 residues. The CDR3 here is CASSLIVGANVPTF. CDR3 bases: TGTGCCAGCAGTTTAATAGTGGGGGCCAACGTCCCGACTTTC.

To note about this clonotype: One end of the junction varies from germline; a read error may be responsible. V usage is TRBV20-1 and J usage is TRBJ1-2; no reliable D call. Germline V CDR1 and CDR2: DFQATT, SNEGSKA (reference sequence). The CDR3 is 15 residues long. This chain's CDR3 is CSARGKGYSNYGYTF. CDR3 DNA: TGCAGTGCGAGAGGAAAGGGTTATTCTAACTATGGCTACACCTTC.

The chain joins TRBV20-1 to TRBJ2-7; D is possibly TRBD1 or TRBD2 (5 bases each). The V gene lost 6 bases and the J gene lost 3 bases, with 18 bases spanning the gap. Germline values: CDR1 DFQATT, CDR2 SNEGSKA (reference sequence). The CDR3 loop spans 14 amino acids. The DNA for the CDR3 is TGCAGTGCGTCAGTGGCCGGGGCTGACTACGAGCAGTACTTC. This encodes CSASVAGADYEQYF.

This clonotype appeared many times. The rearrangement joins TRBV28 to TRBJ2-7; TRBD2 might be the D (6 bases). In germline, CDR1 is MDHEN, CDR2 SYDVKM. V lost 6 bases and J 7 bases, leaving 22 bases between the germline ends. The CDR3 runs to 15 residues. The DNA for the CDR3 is TGTGCCAGCAGACCACCAGGGACTCGGTTAGAGGAGCAGTACTTC. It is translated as CASRPPGTRLEEQYF.

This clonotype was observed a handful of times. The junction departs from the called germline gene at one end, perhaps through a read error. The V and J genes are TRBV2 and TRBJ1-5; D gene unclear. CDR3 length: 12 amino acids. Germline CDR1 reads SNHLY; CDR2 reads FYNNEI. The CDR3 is CASNEANQPQHF. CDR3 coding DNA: TGTGCCAGCAATGAAGCTAATCAGCCCCAGCATTTT.

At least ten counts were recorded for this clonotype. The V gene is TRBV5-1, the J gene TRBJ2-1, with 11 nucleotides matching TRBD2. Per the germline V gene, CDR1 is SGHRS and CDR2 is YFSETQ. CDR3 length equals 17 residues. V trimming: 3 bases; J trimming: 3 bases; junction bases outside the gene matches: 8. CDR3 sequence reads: CASSSGPTSGDYNEQFF. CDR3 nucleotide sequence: TGCGCCAGCAGCTCCGGACCGACTAGCGGGGACTACAATGAGCAGTTCTTC.

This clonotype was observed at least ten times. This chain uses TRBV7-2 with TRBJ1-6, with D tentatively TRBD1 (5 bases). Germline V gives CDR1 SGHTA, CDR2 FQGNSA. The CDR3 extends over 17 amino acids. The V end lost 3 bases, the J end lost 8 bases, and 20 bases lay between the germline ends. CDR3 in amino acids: CASSFSGLVYLHSPLHF. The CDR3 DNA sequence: TGTGCCAGCAGCTTCTCGGGACTGGTTTATTTGCATTCACCCCTCCACTTT.

CDR3 DNA sequence: TGTGCCAGCAGCCCACTTGAGGGAGGACCAAAAGCAGAGACCCAGTACTTC. This sequence encodes CASSPLEGGPKAETQYF. The chain combines TRBV2 with TRBJ2-5, with D tentatively TRBD2 (6 bases). The V gene lost 6 bases and the J gene lost 4 bases, with 24 bases spanning the gap. The length of the CDR3 is 17 residues. The germline gives CDR1 SNHLY, CDR2 FYNNEI.

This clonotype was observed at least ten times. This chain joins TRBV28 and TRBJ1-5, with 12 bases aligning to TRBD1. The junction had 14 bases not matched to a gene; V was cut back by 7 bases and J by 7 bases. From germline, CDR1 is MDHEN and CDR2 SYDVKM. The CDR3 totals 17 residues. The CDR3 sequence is CASNPLGGTGGGQPQHF. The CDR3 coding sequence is TGTGCCAGCAACCCACTGGGCGGGACAGGGGGCGGGCAGCCCCAGCATTTT.

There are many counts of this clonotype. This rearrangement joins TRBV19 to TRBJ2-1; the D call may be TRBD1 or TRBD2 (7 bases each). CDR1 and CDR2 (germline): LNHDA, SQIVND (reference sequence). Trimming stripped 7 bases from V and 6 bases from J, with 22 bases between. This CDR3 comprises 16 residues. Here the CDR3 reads CASTPRGGFTLNEQFF. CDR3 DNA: TGTGCCAGTACCCCCAGGGGGGGGTTCACACTCAATGAGCAGTTCTTC.

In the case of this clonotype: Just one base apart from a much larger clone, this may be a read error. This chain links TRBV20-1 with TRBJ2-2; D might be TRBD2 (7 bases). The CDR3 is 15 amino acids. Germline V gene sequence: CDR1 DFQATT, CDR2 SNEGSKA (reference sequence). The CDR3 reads CSARDQWGGPGDLFF. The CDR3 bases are TGCAGTGCTAGAGATCAGTGGGGGGGCCCCGGGGATCTGTTTTTT.

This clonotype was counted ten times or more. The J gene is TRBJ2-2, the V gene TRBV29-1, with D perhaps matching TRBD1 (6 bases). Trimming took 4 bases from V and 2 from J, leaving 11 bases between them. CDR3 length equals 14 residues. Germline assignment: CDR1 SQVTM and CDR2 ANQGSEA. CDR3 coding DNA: TGCAGCGTTGCGGGACACGAAAACACCGGGGAGCTGTTTTTT. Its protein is CSVAGHENTGELFF.

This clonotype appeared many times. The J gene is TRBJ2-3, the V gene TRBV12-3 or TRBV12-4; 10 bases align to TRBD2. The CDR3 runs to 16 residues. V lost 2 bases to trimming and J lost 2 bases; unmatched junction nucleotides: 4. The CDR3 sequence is CASSLSLAGATDTQYF. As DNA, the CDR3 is TGTGCCAGCAGTTTATCGCTAGCGGGGGCCACAGATACGCAGTATTTT.

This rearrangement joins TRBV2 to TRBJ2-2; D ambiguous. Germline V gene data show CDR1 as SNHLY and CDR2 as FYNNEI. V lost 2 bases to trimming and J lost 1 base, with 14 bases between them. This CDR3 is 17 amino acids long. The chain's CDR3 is CASSEPESSGNTGELFF. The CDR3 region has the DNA TGTGCCAGCAGTGAACCCGAGTCCTCGGGGAACACCGGGGAGCTGTTTTTT.

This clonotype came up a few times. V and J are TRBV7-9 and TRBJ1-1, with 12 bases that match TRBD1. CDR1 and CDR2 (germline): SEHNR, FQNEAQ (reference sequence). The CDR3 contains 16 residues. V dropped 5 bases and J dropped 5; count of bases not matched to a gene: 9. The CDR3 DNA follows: TGTGCCAGCAGCACCCGGGACAGGGGGCGAAGTACTGAAGCTTTCTTT. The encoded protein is CASSTRDRGRSTEAFF.

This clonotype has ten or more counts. The CDR3, as DNA: TGCGCCAGCAGCCAAAACCTTGACAGGGAAGACCATGAGCAGTACTTC. It yields the protein CASSQNLDREDHEQYF. This chain connects TRBV4-1 to TRBJ2-7, with TRBD1 matching 7 bases. The CDR3 is made up of 16 amino acids. In germline, CDR1 is MGHRA, CDR2 YSYEKL. V trimming: 2 bases; J trimming: 7 bases; junction bases outside the gene matches: 14.

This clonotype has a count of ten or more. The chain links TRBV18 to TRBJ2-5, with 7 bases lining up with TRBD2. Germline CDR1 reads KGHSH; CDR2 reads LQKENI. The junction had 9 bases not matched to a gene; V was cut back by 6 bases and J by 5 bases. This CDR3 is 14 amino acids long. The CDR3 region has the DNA TGTGCCAGCTCCCCTCAGACTAGCCGGGAGACCCAGTACTTC. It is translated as CASSPQTSRETQYF. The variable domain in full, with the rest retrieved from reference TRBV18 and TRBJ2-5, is NAGVMQNPRHLVRRRGQEARLRCSPMKGHSHVYWYRQLPEEGLKFMVYLQKENIIDESGMPKERFSAEFPKEGPSILRIQQVVRGDSAAYFCASSPQTSRETQYFGPGTRLLVL.

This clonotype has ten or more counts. The CDR3: CASKGQGNYGYTF. Here the CDR3 DNA reads TGTGCCAGCAAAGGTCAGGGGAACTATGGCTACACCTTC. The chain joins TRBV25-1 to TRBJ1-2, with TRBD1 as a possible D gene (6 bases). The CDR3 is made up of 13 amino acids. The germline V and J ends were trimmed by 7 bases and 2 bases, with 11 bases remaining between them. Germline V gene lookup returns CDR1 MGHDK and CDR2 SYGVNS.

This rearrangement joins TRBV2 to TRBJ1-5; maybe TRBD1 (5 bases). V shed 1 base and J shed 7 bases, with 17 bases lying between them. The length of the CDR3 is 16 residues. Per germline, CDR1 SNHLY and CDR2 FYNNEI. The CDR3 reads CASSEEGALVGQPQHF. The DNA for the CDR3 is TGTGCCAGCAGTGAAGAAGGGGCCCTGGTGGGACAGCCCCAGCATTTT.

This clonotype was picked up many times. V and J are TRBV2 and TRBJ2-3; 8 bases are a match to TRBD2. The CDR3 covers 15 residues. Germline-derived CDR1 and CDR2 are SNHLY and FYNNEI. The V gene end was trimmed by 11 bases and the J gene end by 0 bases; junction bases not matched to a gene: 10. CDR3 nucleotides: TGTGCCGCCGGGGGTGCGGGAGGAAGCACAGATACGCAGTATTTT. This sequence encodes CAAGGAGGSTDTQYF.

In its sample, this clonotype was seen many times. The CDR3: CASSHRGGGSYNEQFF. The CDR3 bases are TGTGCCAGCAGCCACAGAGGGGGCGGCTCCTACAATGAGCAGTTCTTC. This chain links TRBV4-2 with TRBJ2-1, with TRBD1 identical over 7 bases. There are 16 residues in the CDR3. With V trimmed by 3 bases and J by 0 bases, 5 bases remained unmatched. Germline V gene lookup returns CDR1 LGHNA and CDR2 YNFKEQ.

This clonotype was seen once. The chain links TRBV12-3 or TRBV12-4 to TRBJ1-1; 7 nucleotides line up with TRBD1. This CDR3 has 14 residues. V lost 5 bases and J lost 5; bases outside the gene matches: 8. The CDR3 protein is CASSPGTDATEAFF. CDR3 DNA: TGTGCCAGCAGTCCTGGGACAGATGCGACTGAAGCTTTCTTT.

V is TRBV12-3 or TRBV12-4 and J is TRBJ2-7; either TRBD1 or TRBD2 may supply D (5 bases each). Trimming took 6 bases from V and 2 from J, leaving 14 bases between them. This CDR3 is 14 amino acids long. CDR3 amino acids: CASSIGAGTYEQYF. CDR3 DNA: TGTGCCAGCAGCATCGGGGCAGGGACCTACGAGCAGTACTTC.

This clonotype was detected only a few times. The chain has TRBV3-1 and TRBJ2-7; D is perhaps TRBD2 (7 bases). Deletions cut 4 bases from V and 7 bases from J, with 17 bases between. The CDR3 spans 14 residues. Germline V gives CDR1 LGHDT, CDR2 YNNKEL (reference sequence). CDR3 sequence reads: CASSPVGGQGEQYF. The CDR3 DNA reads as TGTGCCAGCAGCCCCGTGGGGGGGCAGGGGGAGCAGTACTTC.

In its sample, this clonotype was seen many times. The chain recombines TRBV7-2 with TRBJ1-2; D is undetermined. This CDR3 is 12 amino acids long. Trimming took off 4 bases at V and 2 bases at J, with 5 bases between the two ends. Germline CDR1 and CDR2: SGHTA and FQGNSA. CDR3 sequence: CASSSTNYGYTF. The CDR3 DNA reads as TGTGCCAGCAGCTCCACAAACTATGGCTACACCTTC. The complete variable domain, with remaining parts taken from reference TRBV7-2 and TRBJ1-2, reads GAGVSQSPSNKVTEKGKDVELRCDPISGHTALYWYRQSLGQGLEFLIYFQGNSAPDKSGLPSDRFSAERTGGSVSTLTIQRTQQEDSAVYLCASSSTNYGYTFGSGTRLTVV.

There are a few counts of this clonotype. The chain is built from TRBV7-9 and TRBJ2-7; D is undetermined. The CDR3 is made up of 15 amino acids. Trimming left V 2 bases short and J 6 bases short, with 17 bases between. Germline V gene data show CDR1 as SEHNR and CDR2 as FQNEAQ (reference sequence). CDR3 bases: TGTGCCAGCAGCTTACTCCCACAGAACGTCGGCGAGCAGTACTTC. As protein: CASSLLPQNVGEQYF. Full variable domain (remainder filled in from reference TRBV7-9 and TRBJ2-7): DTGVSQNPRHKITKRGQNVTFRCDPISEHNRLYWYRQTLGQGPEFLTYFQNEAQLEKSRLLSDRFSAERPKGSFSTLEIQRTEQGDSAMYLCASSLLPQNVGEQYFGPGTRLTVT.

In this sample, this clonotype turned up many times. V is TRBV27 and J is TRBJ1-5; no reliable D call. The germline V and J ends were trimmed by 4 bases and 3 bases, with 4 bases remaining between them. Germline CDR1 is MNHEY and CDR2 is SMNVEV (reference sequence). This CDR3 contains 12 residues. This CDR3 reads CASSYVNQPQHF. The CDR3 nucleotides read TGTGCCAGCAGTTATGTCAATCAGCCCCAGCATTTT.

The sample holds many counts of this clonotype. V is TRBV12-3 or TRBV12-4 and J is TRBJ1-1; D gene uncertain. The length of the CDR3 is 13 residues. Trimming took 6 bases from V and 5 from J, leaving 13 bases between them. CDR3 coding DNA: TGTGCCAGCAGCAATGGGGTTGGTACTGAAGCTTTCTTT. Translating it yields CASSNGVGTEAFF.